This T cell receptor beta chain was recovered during a study of cytomegalovirus exposure and HLA in healthy donors. The PCR used 60 Vbeta and 13 Jbeta primers. Profiled with immunoSEQ multiplex PCR; TCRdb holds only in-frame clones, not every one. The sample records about 190,000 clones, 80% to 90% being singletons. Whole-study findings and limits: It was likely that a cluster of highly shared sequence variants was a sequencing artifact. The classifier reportedly diagnosed cytomegalovirus status with high specificity and sensitivity.

CDR3 length: 15 amino acids. V was pared by 4 bases and J by 8 bases, with 11 bases of the junction left unmatched. Germline assignment: CDR1 MNHEY and CDR2 SVGAGI. Concerning this clone: The antigen remains unidentified.

V gene TRBV6-5 combines with J gene TRBJ2-1, with 7 bases fitting TRBD2. The receptor comes from a man younger than 40 in good health and CMV-seronegative. Sequencing was carried out using PBMCs. The CDR3 reads CASSSFGGSRDEQFF. The DNA of the CDR3 is TGTGCCAGCAGTTCCTTCGGCGGGAGTAGGGATGAGCAGTTCTTC.